This TCR beta chain emerged from a study of low-dose radiotherapy and immunotherapy resistance in tumors. About the research overall: A total of 13 Gy over 26 weeks was given to Cohort 2 as 1 Gy per fraction every two weeks.

TRAV- and TRBV-specific primers primed first-strand cDNA, covering alpha and beta chains. For amplifying TCRs, the PCR ran for 20 to 25 cycles with Phusion, which was used together with a constant-region primer and the adapter on the V primers. A single record per CDR3 protein comes from TCRdb applying MiXCR to the reads. The sample holds 10,000 to 15,000 distinct CDR3 sequences, roughly 60% seen once. V lost 6 bases to trimming and J lost 6 bases; unmatched junction nucleotides: 6. Germline values: CDR1 LGHNA, CDR2 YNFKEQ. This CDR3 has 14 amino acids. The gene calls are TRBV4-2 and TRBJ2-2, with TRBD2 matching over 8 bases. This receptor was taken from a human donor with advanced metastatic prostate, ovarian, gallbladder or colorectal cancer (not recorded which). This table probably holds off-target reads from a library built for another chain. The CDR3 DNA is TGTGCCAGCAGGACCGGGGGGGACGCCGGGGAGCTGTTTTTT. Its translation: CASRTGGDAGELFF.